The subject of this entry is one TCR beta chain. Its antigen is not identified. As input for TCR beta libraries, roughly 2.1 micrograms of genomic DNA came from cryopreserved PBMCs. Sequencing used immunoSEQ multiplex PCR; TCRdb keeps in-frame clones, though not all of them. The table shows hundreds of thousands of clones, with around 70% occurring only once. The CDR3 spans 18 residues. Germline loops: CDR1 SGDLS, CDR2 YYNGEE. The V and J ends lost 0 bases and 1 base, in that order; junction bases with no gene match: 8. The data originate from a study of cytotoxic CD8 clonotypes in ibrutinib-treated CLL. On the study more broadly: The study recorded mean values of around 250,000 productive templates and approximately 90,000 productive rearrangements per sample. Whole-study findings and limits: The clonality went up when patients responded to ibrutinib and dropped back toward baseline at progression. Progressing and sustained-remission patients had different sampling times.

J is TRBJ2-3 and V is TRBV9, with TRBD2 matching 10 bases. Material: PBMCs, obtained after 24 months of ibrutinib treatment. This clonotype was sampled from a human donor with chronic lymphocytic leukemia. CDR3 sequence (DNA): TGTGCCAGCAGCGTAGCTACAACTAGCGGGACTGGCACAGATACGCAGTATTTT. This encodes CASSVATTSGTGTDTQYF.